The 19 T cell receptor beta chains reported below all come from one sample, sequenced in a study of OX40 agonist ivuxolimab in advanced cancers. This table comes from immunoSEQ multiplex PCR, and its TCRdb copy is limited to in-frame clones, with some not included. The sample has around 24,000 clones; approximately 80% are singletons. Sequencing used CD4+ or CD8+ T cells sorted from blood, obtained in a trial of the OX40 agonist ivuxolimab. These TCRs come from an adult with an advanced solid tumor such as melanoma, head and neck, liver or kidney cancer.

This clone appeared a few times. J is TRBJ1-3 and V is TRBV6-6; a possible D gene is TRBD1 (5 bases). The germline V gene has CDR1 MNHNY and CDR2 SVGAGI (reference sequence). The CDR3 contains 14 residues. V was shortened by 2 bases and J by 2 bases, with 7 bases between the two germline ends. CDR3 bases: TGTGCCAGCAGTTACATGGGGGCTGGAAACACCATATATTTT. This codes for CASSYMGAGNTIYF.

The chain uses TRBV6-5 and TRBJ1-3; D remains unclear. This CDR3 comprises 15 residues. Germline V gene sequence: CDR1 MNHEY, CDR2 SVGAGI. Trimming took off 5 bases at V and 2 bases at J, with 13 bases between the two ends. CDR3 nucleotide sequence: TGTGCCAGCAGTGTCCTCGGTGCTGCTGGAAACACCATATATTTT. It specifies CASSVLGAAGNTIYF.

The chain is built from TRBV27 and TRBJ2-2, with D maybe TRBD1 (6 bases). This CDR3 region has 16 residues. Germline CDR1 is MNHEY and CDR2 is SMNVEV (reference sequence). V was cut by 2 bases and J by 0 bases, with 10 bases left in between. CDR3 region: CASSLIGTTNTGELFF. In DNA form, the CDR3 reads TGTGCCAGCAGTTTAATCGGGACAACGAACACCGGGGAGCTGTTTTTT.

The V gene is TRBV7-9, the J gene TRBJ1-2; D gene uncertain. The germline gives CDR1 SEHNR, CDR2 FQNEAQ (reference sequence). The CDR3 totals 14 residues. Trimming cost V 4 bases and J 0 bases, with 9 bases left between them. The CDR3 region has the DNA TGTGCCAGCAGCTCAGAGATCTCTAACTATGGCTACACCTTC. It is translated as CASSSEISNYGYTF. The entire variable domain, with the rest obtained from reference TRBV7-9 and TRBJ1-2, is as follows: DTGVSQNPRHKITKRGQNVTFRCDPISEHNRLYWYRQTLGQGPEFLTYFQNEAQLEKSRLLSDRFSAERPKGSFSTLEIQRTEQGDSAMYLCASSSEISNYGYTFGSGTRLTVV.

V usage is TRBV7-9 and J usage is TRBJ1-2; a weak D match, TRBD1 (5 bases). The germline V gene encodes CDR1 SEHNR and CDR2 FQNEAQ (reference sequence). The ends were cut back, 1 base at V and 1 base at J, with 7 bases in the middle. The CDR3 runs to 14 residues. In DNA, the CDR3 is TGTGCCAGCAGCTTAGGGGGCAGTAACTATGGCTACACCTTC. Protein: CASSLGGSNYGYTF. Using reference TRBV7-9 and TRBJ1-2 for the parts outside the CDR3, the full variable domain is DTGVSQNPRHKITKRGQNVTFRCDPISEHNRLYWYRQTLGQGPEFLTYFQNEAQLEKSRLLSDRFSAERPKGSFSTLEIQRTEQGDSAMYLCASSLGGSNYGYTFGSGTRLTVV.

The chain combines TRBV7-8 with TRBJ2-5, with 9 bases that match TRBD1. The CDR3 has 13 amino acids. With V trimmed by 4 bases and J by 6 bases, 3 bases remained unmatched. Germline CDR1 reads SGHVS; CDR2 reads FQNEAQ. The CDR3 sequence is CASSSGTGKTQYF. The CDR3 region has the DNA TGTGCCAGCAGCTCCGGGACAGGGAAGACCCAGTACTTC.

V gene TRBV9 combines with J gene TRBJ1-2, with D maybe TRBD1 (5 bases). Trimming stripped 4 bases from V and 6 bases from J, with 16 bases between. CDR1 SGDLS and CDR2 YYNGEE come from the germline V gene. This CDR3 contains 14 residues. The CDR3 spells CASSPVRGIDGYTF. CDR3 nucleotide sequence: TGTGCCAGCAGCCCCGTGCGGGGGATCGATGGCTACACCTTC. Combining the CDR3 with reference TRBV9 and TRBJ1-2 gives the whole variable domain DSGVTQTPKHLITATGQRVTLRCSPRSGDLSVYWYQQSLDQGLQFLIQYYNGEERAKGNILERFSAQQFPDLHSELNLSSLELGDSALYFCASSPVRGIDGYTFGSGTRLTVV.

The chain links TRBV4-3 to TRBJ2-2; no reliable D call. Germline CDR1 reads LGHNA; CDR2 reads YSLEER. The CDR3 has 14 amino acids. The V end was cut by 0 bases, the J end by 7 bases, with 9 bases between. The CDR3 sequence is CASSQDRSGGELFF. The CDR3 coding sequence is TGCGCCAGCAGCCAAGATCGGTCGGGCGGGGAGCTGTTTTTT.

The chain joins TRBV5-1 to TRBJ1-2, with TRBD1 as a possible D gene (6 bases). V dropped 0 bases and J dropped 4 bases, with 19 bases sitting between them. Germline lookup yields CDR1 SGHRS and CDR2 YFSETQ. The CDR3 has 17 amino acids. The CDR3 sequence is CASSLGFVTGPVYGYTF. DNA for the CDR3: TGCGCCAGCAGCTTGGGATTCGTTACAGGGCCCGTCTATGGCTACACCTTC. Together with reference TRBV5-1 and TRBJ1-2, the CDR3 gives the full variable domain: KAGVTQTPRYLIKTRGQQVTLSCSPISGHRSVSWYQQTPGQGLQFLFEYFSETQRNKGNFPGRFSGRQFSNSRSEMNVSTLELGDSALYLCASSLGFVTGPVYGYTFGSGTRLTVV.

V is TRBV19 and J is TRBJ2-7; D is possibly TRBD2 (7 bases). Germline V CDR1 and CDR2: LNHDA, SQIVND (reference sequence). CDR3 length equals 14 residues. Trimming stripped 5 bases from V and 0 bases from J, with 11 bases between. The CDR3 region is CASSHRGASYEQYF. The CDR3 bases are TGTGCCAGTAGTCACCGGGGGGCCTCCTACGAGCAGTACTTC.

This clone was found once. The V call is TRBV6-1, the J call TRBJ2-1; D is perhaps TRBD1 (5 bases). Germline V lookup: CDR1 MNHNS, CDR2 SASEGT. This CDR3 spans 13 amino acids. Trimming removed 6 bases at V and 6 bases at J, with 12 bases between. The CDR3 sequence: CASSRQSPNEQFF. In DNA, the CDR3 is TGTGCCAGCAGCCGACAGAGCCCCAATGAGCAGTTCTTC.

The rearrangement uses TRBV28 and TRBJ2-5, with 10 bases aligning to TRBD1. With V trimmed by 4 bases and J by 4 bases, 9 bases remained unmatched. In germline, CDR1 is MDHEN, CDR2 SYDVKM. The CDR3 spans 16 residues. DNA for the CDR3: TGTGCCAGCAGTTCGATAGGGACAGGGGAAGGAGAGACCCAGTACTTC. As protein: CASSSIGTGEGETQYF.

In this sample, this clone turned up once. V is TRBV11-2 and J is TRBJ2-7; D remains unclear. Trimming took 1 base from V and 0 from J, leaving 10 bases between them. The CDR3 sequence is 15 residues long. Germline V lookup: CDR1 SGHAT, CDR2 FQNNGV. In nucleotides, the CDR3 is TGTGCCAGCAGCTTAGGTGGGCGAAGCTCCTACGAGCAGTACTTC. Its protein product is CASSLGGRSSYEQYF.

Comment on this clone: Other DNA sequences of this sample code for an identical CDR3. The genes are TRBV11-2 and TRBJ2-1, with D uncertain. V was pared by 6 bases and J by 6 bases, with 6 bases between. The CDR3 is 11 amino acids. Germline V gene sequence: CDR1 SGHAT, CDR2 FQNNGV. Here the CDR3 DNA reads TGTGCCAGCAGTCCCGCCAATGAGCAGTTCTTC. Its translation: CASSPANEQFF.

The chain employs TRBV6-5 and TRBJ1-2; the D gene is possibly TRBD1 (5 bases). The CDR3 runs 14 residues. The ends were cut back, 4 bases at V and 7 bases at J, with 16 bases in the middle. Germline loops: CDR1 MNHEY, CDR2 SVGAGI. Here the CDR3 reads CASSLGRGEGGYTF. The CDR3 DNA reads TGTGCCAGCAGTTTGGGACGGGGAGAGGGTGGCTACACCTTC.

CDR3: CASSTDADLYNEQFF. The CDR3, as DNA: TGTGCCAGCAGCACTGACGCCGATCTCTACAATGAGCAGTTCTTC. The genes are TRBV6-1 and TRBJ2-1; D uncertain. V lost 6 bases to trimming and J lost 3 bases, with 15 bases between them. CDR3 length: 15 residues. Germline V lookup: CDR1 MNHNS, CDR2 SASEGT.

V gene TRBV4-2 combines with J gene TRBJ1-2; 7 bases line up with TRBD1. V was clipped by 5 bases and J by 2 bases; unmatched bases: 8. CDR1 and CDR2 from the germline V gene are LGHNA and YNFKEQ. The length of the CDR3 is 15 residues. The CDR3 bases are TGTGCCAGCAGCGGAGGGACAGCTGGGAACTATGGCTACACCTTC. It codes for CASSGGTAGNYGYTF.

On this clone itself: Other DNA sequences in this specimen translate into the identical CDR3. V and J are TRBV4-1 and TRBJ2-7, with a possible D match to TRBD2 (5 bases). The V and J ends lost 1 base and 3 bases respectively, with 7 bases between them. There are 13 residues in the CDR3. Germline CDR1 MGHRA, CDR2 YSYEKL. CDR3 protein: CASSQGTGYEQYF. DNA for the CDR3: TGCGCCAGCAGCCAAGGGACTGGCTACGAGCAGTACTTC.

J is TRBJ1-5 and V is TRBV6-1; D gene uncertain. Trimming removed 1 base from V and 1 base from J, with 8 bases in between. The CDR3 covers 15 residues. Germline CDR1 is MNHNS and CDR2 is SASEGT. Here the CDR3 DNA reads TGTGCCAGCAGTGAAGAGTACGGGAGCAATCAGCCCCAGCATTTT. This codes for CASSEEYGSNQPQHF.